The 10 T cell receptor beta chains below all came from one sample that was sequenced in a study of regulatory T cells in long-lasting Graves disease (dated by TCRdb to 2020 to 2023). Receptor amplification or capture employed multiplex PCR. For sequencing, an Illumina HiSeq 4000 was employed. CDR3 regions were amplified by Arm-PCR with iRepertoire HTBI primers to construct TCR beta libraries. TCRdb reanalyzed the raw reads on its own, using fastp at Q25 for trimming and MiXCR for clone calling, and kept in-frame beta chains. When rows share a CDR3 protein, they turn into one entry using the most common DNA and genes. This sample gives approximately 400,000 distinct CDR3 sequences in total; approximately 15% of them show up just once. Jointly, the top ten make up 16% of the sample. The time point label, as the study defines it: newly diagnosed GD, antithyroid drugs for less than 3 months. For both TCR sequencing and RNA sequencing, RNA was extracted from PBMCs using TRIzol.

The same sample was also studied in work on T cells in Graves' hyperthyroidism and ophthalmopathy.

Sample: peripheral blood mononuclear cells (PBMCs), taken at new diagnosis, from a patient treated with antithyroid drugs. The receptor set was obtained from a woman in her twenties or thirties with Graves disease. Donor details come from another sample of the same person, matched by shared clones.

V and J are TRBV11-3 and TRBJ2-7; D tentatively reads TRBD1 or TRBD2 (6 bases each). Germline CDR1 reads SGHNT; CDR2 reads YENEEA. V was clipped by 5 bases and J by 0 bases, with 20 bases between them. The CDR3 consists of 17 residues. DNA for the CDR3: TGTGCCAGCAGCCCCCCCCGGGGGCGGGCCAGCTCCTACGAGCAGTACTTC. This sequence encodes CASSPPRGRASSYEQYF.

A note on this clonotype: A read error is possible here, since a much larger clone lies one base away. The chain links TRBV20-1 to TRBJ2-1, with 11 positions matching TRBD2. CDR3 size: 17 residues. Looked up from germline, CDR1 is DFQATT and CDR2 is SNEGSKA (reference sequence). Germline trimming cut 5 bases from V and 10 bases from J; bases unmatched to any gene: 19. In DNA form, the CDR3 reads TGCAGTGCTCATCAAGGAGTAGCGGGAGGGTTAAGTGGCGAGCAGTTCTTC. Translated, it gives CSAHQGVAGGLSGEQFF.

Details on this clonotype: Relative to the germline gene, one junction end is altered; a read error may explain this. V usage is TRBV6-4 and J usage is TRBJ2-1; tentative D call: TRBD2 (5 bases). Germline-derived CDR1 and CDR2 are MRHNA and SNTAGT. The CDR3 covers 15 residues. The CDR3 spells CASSEEVSSYNVQFF. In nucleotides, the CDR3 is TGTGCCAGCAGTGAGGAGGTTAGCTCCTACAATGTGCAGTTCTTC.

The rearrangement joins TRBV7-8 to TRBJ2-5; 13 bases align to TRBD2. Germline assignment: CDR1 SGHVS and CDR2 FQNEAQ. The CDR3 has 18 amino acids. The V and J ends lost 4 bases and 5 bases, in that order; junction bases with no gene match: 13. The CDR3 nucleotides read TGTGCCAGCAGCTCCCCTATAGGACTAGCGGGAGTAAGGGAGACCCAGTACTTC. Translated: CASSSPIGLAGVRETQYF.

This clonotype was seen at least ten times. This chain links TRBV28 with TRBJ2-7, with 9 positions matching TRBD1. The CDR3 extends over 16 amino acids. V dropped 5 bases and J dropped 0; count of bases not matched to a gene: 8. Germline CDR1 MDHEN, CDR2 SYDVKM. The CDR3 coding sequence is TGTGCCAGCAGTCCCCCGGACAGGGGATCCTCCTACGAGCAGTACTTC. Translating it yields CASSPPDRGSSYEQYF.

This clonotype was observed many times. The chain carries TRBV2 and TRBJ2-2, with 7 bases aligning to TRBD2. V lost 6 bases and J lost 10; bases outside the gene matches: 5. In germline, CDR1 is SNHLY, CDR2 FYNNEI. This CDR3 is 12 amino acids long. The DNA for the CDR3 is TGTGCCAGCAGCTGGGCGGGAGAGGAGCTGTTTTTT. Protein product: CASSWAGEELFF.

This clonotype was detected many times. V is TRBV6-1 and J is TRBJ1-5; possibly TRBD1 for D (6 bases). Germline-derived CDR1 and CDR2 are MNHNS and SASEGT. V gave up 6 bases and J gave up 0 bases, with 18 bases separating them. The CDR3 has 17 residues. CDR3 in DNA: TGTGCCAGCAGGGCCGGGACAACAGATTATAGCAATCAGCCCCAGCATTTT. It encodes CASRAGTTDYSNQPQHF.

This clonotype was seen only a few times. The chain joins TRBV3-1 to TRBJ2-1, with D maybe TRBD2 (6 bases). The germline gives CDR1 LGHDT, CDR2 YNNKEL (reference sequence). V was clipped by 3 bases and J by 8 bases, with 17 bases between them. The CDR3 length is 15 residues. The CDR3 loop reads CASSQGLAIGDEQFF. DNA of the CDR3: TGTGCCAGCAGCCAGGGTCTAGCGATTGGGGATGAGCAGTTCTTC.

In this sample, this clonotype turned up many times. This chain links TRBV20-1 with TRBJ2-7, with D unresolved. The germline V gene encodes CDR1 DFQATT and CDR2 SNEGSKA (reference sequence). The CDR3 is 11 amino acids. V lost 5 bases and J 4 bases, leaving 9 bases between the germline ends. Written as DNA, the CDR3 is TGCAGTGCTTCCGCCCTATACGAGCAGTACTTC. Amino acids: CSASALYEQYF.

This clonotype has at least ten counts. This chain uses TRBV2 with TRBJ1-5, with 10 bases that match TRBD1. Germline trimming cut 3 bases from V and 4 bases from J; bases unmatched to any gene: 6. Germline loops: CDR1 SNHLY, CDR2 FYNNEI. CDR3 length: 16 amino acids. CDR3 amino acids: CASSDPTGGGNQPQHF. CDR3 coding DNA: TGTGCCAGCAGTGACCCGACAGGGGGCGGAAATCAGCCCCAGCATTTT.